Below, 3 T cell receptor beta chains from the same sample are listed, as sequenced in a study of blood T cell repertoires in COVID-19. Clones were read by immunoSEQ multiplex PCR, and TCRdb kept only the in-frame ones, dropping some. The table shows some 56,000 clones, with more than 75% occurring only once. The sequenced material came from peripheral blood. All receptors come from a man aged 55 to 70 with acute or convalescent COVID-19.

This clone came up a few times. The gene calls are TRBV10-1 and TRBJ1-6, with D unresolved. The V end lost 2 bases, the J end lost 8 bases, and 7 bases lay between the germline ends. CDR1 and CDR2 (germline): WNHNN, SYGVQD (reference sequence). CDR3 length: 13 residues. The CDR3 sequence is CASSETPDSPLHF. CDR3 DNA sequence: TGCGCCAGCAGTGAGACACCAGATTCACCCCTCCACTTT.

V is TRBV30 and J is TRBJ2-7; 8 nucleotides align to TRBD1. CDR3 size: 13 residues. Germline assignment: CDR1 GTSNPN and CDR2 SVGIG (reference sequence). V lost 1 base, J lost 4 bases, and 3 bases stayed unmatched. CDR3 amino acids: CAWSGTGNYEQYF. CDR3 bases: TGTGCCTGGAGTGGGACAGGGAATTACGAGCAGTACTTC. The full variable domain, with the rest looked up from reference TRBV30 and TRBJ2-7, is SQTIHQWPATLVQPVGSPLSLECTVEGTSNPNLYWYRQAAGRGLQLLFYSVGIGQISSEVPQNLSASRPQDRQFILSSKKLLLSDSGFYLCAWSGTGNYEQYFGPGTRLTVT.

The V gene is TRBV29-1, the J gene TRBJ2-3; TRBD1 matches at 8 bases. The CDR3 length is 13 residues. Per the germline V gene, CDR1 is SQVTM and CDR2 is ANQGSEA. The V gene end was trimmed by 6 bases and the J gene end by 6 bases; junction bases not matched to a gene: 8. This chain's CDR3 is CSVATGAADTQYF. The CDR3 DNA reads as TGCAGCGTCGCGACAGGGGCGGCGGATACGCAGTATTTT.